This T cell receptor beta chain appears in the sequencing data of a study of esophageal squamous cell carcinoma under preoperative chemotherapy (dated by TCRdb to 2016 to 2018). For the study in its entirety: The study profiled TCR repertoires of both peripheral blood T cells and tumor-infiltrating lymphocytes. The effects of paclitaxel-nedaplatin chemotherapy on T-cell receptor repertoires in patients with esophageal squamous cell carcinoma were assessed. The cohort comprised five patients with primary esophageal squamous cell carcinoma. Repertoires were compared between samples taken before and after paclitaxel-nedaplatin therapy.

The paper as a whole reports these results and caveats: Clonotype frequencies shifted immediately and substantially under paclitaxel-nedaplatin therapy, and abundant clones were more likely to contract than to amplify. The cohort was small, with only five or six patients with esophageal squamous cell carcinoma analyzed. After chemotherapy, peripheral T cells showed a significant rise in TCR diversity, whereas tumor-infiltrating lymphocytes did not. Rather than arising solely from local clonal changes, post-treatment tumor-infiltrating lymphocytes appeared to come partly from peripheral T cells that migrated into the tumor.

Trimming costs V 6 bases and J 3 bases, and their ends lie 9 bases apart. CDR3 length: 13 amino acids, cysteine to phenylalanine. The retained sequence is limited to the CDR3, 39 bases, with the frame set at the first base. Per the germline V gene (reference sequence), MNHNY is the CDR1 and SVGAGI is the CDR2. The time point label, as the study defines it: before preoperative PTX-NDP chemotherapy. Paclitaxel-nedaplatin was administered to patients as preoperative chemotherapy before surgery. This clonotype is deemed medium-sized (0.01 to 0.1%). The clone's antigen remains unknown. Base qualities are not recorded, but no much larger clone differs from it by a single base. Receptor amplification or capture employed PCR. The sequencing machine was a HiSeq X Ten. High-throughput sequencing was used to characterize the TCR repertoires. Clones were called with MiXCR by TCRdb after fastp trimmed the public reads at Q25, and only in-frame beta chains were retained. Each entry is one CDR3 protein sequence, shown with its most common DNA and genes. This sample comprises 16,000 or so distinct CDR3 sequences, 60% of them detected only once. Together, the top ten hold nearly 55% of the sample.

Sample collection occurred from a patient given preoperative chemotherapy. The chain is made from TRBV6-6 and TRBJ1-5; confidence is insufficient to name the D gene. This clonotype was obtained from a human donor with esophageal squamous cell carcinoma. The donor label of this sample is uncertain. The bases read TGTGCCAGCAGACTCGGGATCAATCAGCCCCAGCATTTT. This gives the protein CASRLGINQPQHF.